Shown below are 22 T cell receptor beta chains from a single sample sequenced in a study of blood T cell repertoires in COVID-19 (TCRdb year 2020). Library preparation was by the immunoSEQ multiplex PCR assay. TCRdb obtained this table from immuneACCESS and retained in-frame rearrangements with V and J assigned. These tables miss some clones; where compared with another copy, unresolved V genes account for less than half of the shortfall, and the remainder is unexplained. The sample profile shows about 210,000 clones; 89% of them were found once. About 4.8% of the sample goes to the ten largest clones. The sample consisted of peripheral blood. The receptors come from a woman aged 40 to 50 with acute or convalescent COVID-19.

The rearrangement uses TRBV12-5 and TRBJ1-5; D is possibly TRBD1 (6 bases). There are 15 residues in the CDR3. V dropped 5 bases and J dropped 1 base, with 12 bases sitting between them. The germline V gene has CDR1 LGHNT and CDR2 FRNRAP. DNA of the CDR3: TGTGCTAGTGGTCCAGCGGGACAAAGCAATCAGCCCCAGCATTTT. As protein: CASGPAGQSNQPQHF.

This clone was counted many times. The chain joins TRBV5-1 to TRBJ1-1; a possible D gene is TRBD1 (6 bases). CDR1 SGHRS and CDR2 YFSETQ come from the germline V gene. Trimming removed 5 bases at V and 0 bases at J, with 14 bases between. The CDR3 is 15 amino acids. The DNA of the CDR3 is TGCGCCAGCAGTCAACAGGGACCGATGAACACTGAAGCTTTCTTT. It codes for CASSQQGPMNTEAFF.

This chain uses TRBV6-5 with TRBJ1-6; D not certain. V was trimmed by 2 bases and J by 15 bases, leaving 14 bases between them. CDR3 length: 13 amino acids. Germline V lookup: CDR1 MNHEY, CDR2 SVGAGI. DNA for the CDR3: TGTGCCAGCAGTTACCAACCCACCTCCGGCCTCCACTTT. This gives the protein CASSYQPTSGLHF.

The rearrangement joins TRBV27 to TRBJ1-2; no definite D call. The germline CDR1 and CDR2 sequences are MNHEY and SMNVEV (reference sequence). V dropped 0 bases and J dropped 6 bases, with 8 bases sitting between them. CDR3 length equals 13 residues. The DNA of the CDR3 is TGTGCCAGCAGTTTATCCGGGGAAGATGGCTACACCTTC. Amino acids: CASSLSGEDGYTF.

Only one count was recorded for this clone. This chain uses TRBV24-1 with TRBJ2-3; unclear D gene. This CDR3 comprises 13 residues. Germline CDR1 is KGHDR and CDR2 is SFDVKD. Deletions cut 3 bases from V and 6 bases from J, with 9 bases between. CDR3 loop: CATSDGPRDTQYF. Here the CDR3 DNA reads TGTGCCACCAGTGATGGGCCCCGGGATACGCAGTATTTT.

The V gene is TRBV5-4, the J gene TRBJ1-6, with unresolved D. This CDR3 has 16 residues. The germline gives CDR1 SGHNT, CDR2 YYREEE (reference sequence). V dropped 2 bases and J dropped 9 bases, with 18 bases sitting between them. CDR3 bases: TGTGCCAGCAGCTTAAGGATCCACTCCACGGGTTCACCCCTCCACTTT. This gives the protein CASSLRIHSTGSPLHF.

This chain joins TRBV11-3 and TRBJ1-1, with 7 positions matching TRBD1. CDR3 length equals 16 residues. V shed 3 bases and J 0 bases; nucleotides not matched to a gene: 7. Germline V lookup: CDR1 SGHNT, CDR2 YENEEA. CDR3 protein: CASSLHRGSMNTEAFF. The CDR3 DNA is TGTGCCAGCAGCTTGCACAGGGGTTCAATGAACACTGAAGCTTTCTTT.

This chain connects TRBV19 to TRBJ1-5; 8 bases fit TRBD1. This CDR3 is 16 amino acids long. Germline CDR1 and CDR2: LNHDA and SQIVND (reference sequence). The J segment lost 5 bases and the V segment lost 0 bases, leaving 6 bases of the junction unmatched. CDR3 DNA: TGTGCCAGTAGTATAGATCGGGACAGGCGAGATCAGCCCCAGCATTTT. This encodes CASSIDRDRRDQPQHF.

The chain has TRBV9 and TRBJ1-5; D is ambiguous. The CDR3 extends over 15 amino acids. V shed 4 bases and J shed 4 bases, with 15 bases lying between them. Germline V gene sequence: CDR1 SGDLS, CDR2 YYNGEE. In DNA, the CDR3 is TGTGCCAGCAGCCCGATGCCAGGCTTGAATCAGCCCCAGCATTTT. Translated: CASSPMPGLNQPQHF.

This clone was counted only a few times. The chain has TRBV11-2 and TRBJ1-3; D possibly corresponds to TRBD1 (5 bases). Germline-derived CDR1 and CDR2 are SGHAT and FQNNGV. The V gene lost 5 bases and the J gene lost 9 bases, with 14 bases spanning the gap. This CDR3 contains 13 residues. The CDR3 sequence is CASSPTGGTTIYF. The CDR3 DNA follows: TGTGCCAGCAGCCCGACCGGGGGGACCACCATATATTTT.

J is TRBJ1-2 and V is TRBV6-5, with 8 bases aligning to TRBD1. With 6 bases clipped from V and 3 bases from J, the junction kept 3 bases outside the gene matches. The CDR3 totals 13 residues. Germline V gives CDR1 MNHEY, CDR2 SVGAGI. The CDR3 nucleotides are TGTGCCAGCAGCAAGGACAGGGACTATGGCTACACCTTC. Residues: CASSKDRDYGYTF.

The rearrangement joins TRBV5-1 to TRBJ2-1, with D tentatively TRBD1 (6 bases). This CDR3 has 13 residues. Trimming removed 3 bases from V and 3 bases from J, with 7 bases in between. CDR1 SGHRS and CDR2 YFSETQ come from the germline V gene. The CDR3 sequence is CASSWTDYNEQFF. The CDR3 DNA reads as TGCGCCAGCAGCTGGACAGACTACAATGAGCAGTTCTTC.

The chain uses TRBV6-5 and TRBJ1-5; D might be TRBD1 (5 bases). The V gene lost 7 bases and the J gene lost 5 bases, with 12 bases spanning the gap. Germline values: CDR1 MNHEY, CDR2 SVGAGI. The CDR3 length is 13 residues. CDR3 sequence: CASKDIGDQPQHF. In nucleotides, the CDR3 is TGTGCCAGCAAGGACATTGGAGATCAGCCCCAGCATTTT.

This chain connects TRBV4-1 to TRBJ1-4; D possibly corresponds to TRBD1 (6 bases). V was clipped by 1 base and J by 8 bases, with 17 bases between them. From germline, CDR1 is MGHRA and CDR2 YSYEKL. The CDR3 consists of 16 residues. CDR3: CASSQGSQGKREKLFF. DNA for the CDR3: TGCGCCAGCAGCCAAGGGAGTCAGGGGAAGCGGGAAAAACTGTTTTTT.

This sequence joins TRBV11-2 and TRBJ2-7; possible D gene TRBD1, 9 bases. The germline gives CDR1 SGHAT, CDR2 FQNNGV. The V gene lost 8 bases and the J gene lost 8 bases, with 28 bases spanning the gap. The CDR3 covers 16 residues. This CDR3 reads CASRGGGTGHPKKQYV. CDR3 DNA sequence: TGTGCCAGCCGGGGGGGTGGGACAGGGCATCCTAAAAAGCAGTACGTC.

The CDR3 loop reads CASSSLLAGGTIQETQYF. The CDR3 bases are TGTGCCAGCAGTTCTTTGCTAGCGGGGGGGACTATCCAAGAGACCCAGTACTTC. The chain carries TRBV27 and TRBJ2-5; 12 nucleotides line up with TRBD2. Germline CDR1 and CDR2: MNHEY and SMNVEV (reference sequence). V was pared by 4 bases and J by 1 base, with 10 bases of the junction left unmatched. The CDR3 is 18 residues long.

This rearrangement joins TRBV6-5 to TRBJ1-2; unclear D gene. The germline V gene encodes CDR1 MNHEY and CDR2 SVGAGI. V lost 0 bases and J 4 bases, leaving 12 bases between the germline ends. CDR3 length: 15 residues. CDR3 in amino acids: CASSYSSGPGYGYTF. CDR3 nucleotide sequence: TGTGCCAGCAGTTACTCGAGCGGGCCGGGCTATGGCTACACCTTC.

V gene TRBV10-3 combines with J gene TRBJ2-7, with a weak D call TRBD2 (5 bases). The germline V gene encodes CDR1 ENHRY and CDR2 SYGVKD. The CDR3 is 17 amino acids. V was shortened by 1 base and J by 6 bases, with 22 bases between the two germline ends. This CDR3 is CAISEYHRGTAPREQYV. CDR3 bases: TGTGCCATCAGTGAGTACCACCGGGGTACAGCGCCACGCGAGCAGTACGTC.

In this sample, this clone turned up a few times. The chain uses TRBV4-1 and TRBJ2-2; 8 bases fit TRBD1. CDR3 size: 15 residues. The V gene end was trimmed by 4 bases and the J gene end by 5 bases; junction bases not matched to a gene: 6. The germline gives CDR1 MGHRA, CDR2 YSYEKL. CDR3 sequence: CASSRKTGGTGELFF. Written as DNA, the CDR3 is TGCGCCAGCAGCCGGAAAACAGGGGGAACCGGGGAGCTGTTTTTT.

The genes are TRBV19 and TRBJ1-2; 8 bases line up with TRBD1. V was clipped by 9 bases and J by 4 bases; unmatched bases: 22. The CDR3 has 18 residues. Germline CDR1 and CDR2: LNHDA and SQIVND (reference sequence). The CDR3 protein is CASLKRPGTGVLGYGYTF. CDR3 in DNA: TGTGCCAGCCTCAAAAGACCCGGGACAGGTGTTTTGGGCTATGGCTACACCTTC.

This chain connects TRBV3-1 (or the pseudogene TRBV3-2) to TRBJ2-1, with D uncertain. This CDR3 is built from 14 residues. The germline V gene has CDR1 LGHDT and CDR2 YNNKEL (reference sequence). V lost 0 bases, J lost 6 bases, and 9 bases lay in between. For the CDR3, the DNA is TGTGCCAGCAGCCAAGAGTGGGCCCTCAATGAGCAGTTCTTC. Translation: CASSQEWALNEQFF.

V gene TRBV5-6 combines with J gene TRBJ2-2, with TRBD1 matching 11 bases. The CDR3 is made up of 16 amino acids. CDR1 is SGHDT, CDR2 YYEEEE, per germline. Trimming cost V 3 bases and J 8 bases; bases outside gene matches: 9. The CDR3 nucleotides are TGTGCCAGCAGCTGGAGGACAGGGGGCGAGTTTGGGGAGCTGTTTTTT. This encodes CASSWRTGGEFGELFF. Complete variable domain (other parts from reference TRBV5-6 and TRBJ2-2): DAGVTQSPTHLIKTRGQQVTLRCSPKSGHDTVSWYQQALGQGPQFIFQYYEEEERQRGNFPDRFSGHQFPNYSSELNVNALLLGDSALYLCASSWRTGGEFGELFFGEGSRLTVL.